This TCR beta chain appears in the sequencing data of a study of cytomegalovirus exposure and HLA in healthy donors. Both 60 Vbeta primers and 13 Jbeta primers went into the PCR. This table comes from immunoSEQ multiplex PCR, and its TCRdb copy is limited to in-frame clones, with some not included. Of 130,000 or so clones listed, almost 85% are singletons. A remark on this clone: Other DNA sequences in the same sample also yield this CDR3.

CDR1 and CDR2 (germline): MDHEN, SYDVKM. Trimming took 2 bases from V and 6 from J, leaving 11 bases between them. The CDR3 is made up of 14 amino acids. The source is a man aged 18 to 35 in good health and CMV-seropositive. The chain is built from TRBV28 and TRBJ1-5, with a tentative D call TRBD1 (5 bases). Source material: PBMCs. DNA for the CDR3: TGTGCCAGCAGTTTAGGTGGGGGAGGTCAGCCCCAGCATTTT. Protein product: CASSLGGGGQPQHF.